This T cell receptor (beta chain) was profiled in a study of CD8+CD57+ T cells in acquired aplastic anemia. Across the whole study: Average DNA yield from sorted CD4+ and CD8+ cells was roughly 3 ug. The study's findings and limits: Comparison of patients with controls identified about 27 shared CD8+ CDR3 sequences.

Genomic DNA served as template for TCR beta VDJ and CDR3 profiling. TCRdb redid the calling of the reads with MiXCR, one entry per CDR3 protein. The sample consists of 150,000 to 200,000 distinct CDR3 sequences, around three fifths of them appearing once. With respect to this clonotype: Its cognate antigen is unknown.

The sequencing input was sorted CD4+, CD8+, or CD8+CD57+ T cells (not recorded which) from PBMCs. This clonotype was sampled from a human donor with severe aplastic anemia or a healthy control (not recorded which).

The CDR3 nucleotides read TGTGCCAGCAGCTATCAGGGGGGCTACACCTTC. Its translation is CASSYQGGYTF. The rearrangement links TRBV7-9 to TRBJ1-2, with D possibly TRBD1 on 6 matching bases. The CDR3 is made up of 11 amino acids. Germline-derived CDR1 and CDR2 are SEHNR and FQNEAQ (reference sequence). V shed 4 bases and J shed 8 bases, with 8 bases lying between them.